This T cell receptor (beta chain) was obtained from a study of blood T cell repertoires in COVID-19. Study-wide context: Sample material is recorded as cDNA or gDNA derived from T cells, B-cell-depleted T cells, or PBMCs.

Grouping used clinical history reported by participants in a survey and questionnaire. A PCR-confirmed or clinician-diagnosed COVID-19 case had contacted exposed participants within 2 weeks of entry. Original methodology: Estimation of nucleated cell counts was performed using reference gene primer amplification. Generated by immunoSEQ multiplex PCR, the TCRdb table keeps only in-frame clones and is missing some. V, J and clone size are taken as reported in that table, and D and trimming were inferred from the DNA itself. The sample comprises about 300,000 clones, roughly 90% of which are singletons, and less than 3.5% rests with the top ten. This clone was seen only once. This TCR derives from a woman aged 45-59 years who had been exposed to COVID-19. Sequenced sample: PBMCs or T cells enriched from blood (not recorded which).

The CDR3 sequence: CASSPPGRHYGYTF. CDR3 nucleotide sequence: TGTGCCAGCAGTCCCCCCGGGAGGCACTATGGCTACACCTTC. The chain is built from TRBV6-4 and TRBJ1-2; no clear D. Germline V gives CDR1 MRHNA, CDR2 SNTAGT. The V end lost 5 bases, the J end lost 3 bases, and 13 bases lay between the germline ends. The length of the CDR3 is 14 residues.